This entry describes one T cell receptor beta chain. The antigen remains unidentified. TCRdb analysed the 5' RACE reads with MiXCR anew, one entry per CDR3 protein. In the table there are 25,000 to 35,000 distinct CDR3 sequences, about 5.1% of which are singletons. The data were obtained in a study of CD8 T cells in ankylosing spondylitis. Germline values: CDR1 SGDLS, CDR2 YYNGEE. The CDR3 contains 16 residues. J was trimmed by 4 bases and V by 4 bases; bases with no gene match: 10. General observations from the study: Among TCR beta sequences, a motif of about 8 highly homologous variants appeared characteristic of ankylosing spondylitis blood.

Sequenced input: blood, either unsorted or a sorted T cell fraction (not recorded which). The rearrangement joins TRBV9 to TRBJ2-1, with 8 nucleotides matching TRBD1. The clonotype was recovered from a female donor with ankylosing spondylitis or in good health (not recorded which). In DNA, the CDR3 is TGTGCCAGCAGCCTACAGACAGGGGCCCGATACAATGAGCAGTTCTTC. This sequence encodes CASSLQTGARYNEQFF.